This TCR beta chain was profiled in a study of memory CD8 T cells in hepatitis C reinfection. In the study overall: Pre-reinfection sampling occurred 55 to 20 weeks ahead of detected reinfection.

This table comes from immunoSEQ multiplex PCR, and its TCRdb copy is limited to in-frame clones, with some not included. This table has 45,000 to 55,000 clones, 89% appearing once. The time point was: pre-reinfection, 55 to 20 weeks before reinfection detection. TCR sequencing was done directly ex vivo on sorted cells, without expansion in vitro. CDR1 and CDR2 from the germline V gene are SGHVS and FNYEAQ. After removal of 2 bases from V and 5 bases from J, the junction contained 7 bases not matched to a gene. The length of the CDR3 is 15 residues. This clone was found once. The sample taken for sequencing was naive CD8+ T cells sorted from blood. This TCR came from a man aged 18-30 years with hepatitis C virus infection. The chain employs TRBV7-6 and TRBJ2-5, with TRBD1 matching 8 bases. CDR3 region: CASSLQGALEETQYF. CDR3 in DNA: TGTGCCAGCAGCTTACAGGGGGCCTTGGAGGAGACCCAGTACTTC.